This T cell receptor beta chain was captured in a study of T cells in Graves' hyperthyroidism and ophthalmopathy. Clinical symptoms, serum thyroxine and TRAb, thyroid ultrasound and orbital computed tomography together formed the diagnostic basis. Fresh 10 ml peripheral blood yielded PBMCs. TCR beta CDR3 regions were amplified from RNA transcripts. The TCR CDR3 first-round RT-PCR relied on the HTBI primer set. TCRdb ran MiXCR on the multiplex PCR reads and lists one entry per CDR3 protein. Among 300,000 to 400,000 distinct CDR3 sequences listed, approximately 14% were seen once. J gave up 7 bases and V 3 bases, and 3 bases lay outside the gene matches. The CDR3 is 14 residues long. In this sample, this clonotype turned up many times. Antigen specificity is unknown. General study points: Before onset, ophthalmopathy was predicted by the model a median around 6 months earlier. Most clonotypes expanded in the thyroid (above 0.001) were also present in blood.

The chain carries TRBV12-3 or TRBV12-4 and TRBJ2-1, with 10 bases fitting TRBD1. Sample: blood. This receptor was obtained from a woman aged 60-70 years with Graves' hyperthyroidism. CDR3 DNA sequence: TGTGCCAGCAGTTTGGACAGGGGGGGGAATGAGCAGTTCTTC. This codes for CASSLDRGGNEQFF.